The 26 T cell receptor beta chains listed next were all sequenced from one sample in a study of identical twins. Each CDR3 protein gets one entry after TCRdb re-called the 5' RACE reads with MiXCR. Of about 250,000 distinct CDR3 sequences detected, roughly an eighth appear once; the ten largest clones hold 8.5% to 10%. Sequencing used memory (CD45RO+) T cells sorted from blood. The receptor set was obtained from a woman aged 18 to 35 in good health.

This clonotype came up many times. The rearrangement links TRBV4-2 to TRBJ1-1; no clear D gene. V gave up 1 base and J gave up 1 base, with 10 bases separating them. This CDR3 contains 15 residues. Looked up from germline, CDR1 is LGHNA and CDR2 is YNFKEQ. The CDR3 reads CASSQGLAENTEAFF. The DNA for the CDR3 is TGTGCCAGCAGCCAAGGTCTAGCAGAGAACACTGAAGCTTTCTTT.

The rearrangement links TRBV14 to TRBJ2-1, with D possibly matching TRBD1 (6 bases). Per germline, CDR1 SGHDN and CDR2 FVKESK. The length of the CDR3 is 13 residues. V lost 5 bases and J 4 bases, leaving 9 bases between the germline ends. The CDR3 loop is CASSEQGYNEQFF. CDR3 DNA: TGTGCCAGCAGCGAACAGGGTTACAATGAGCAGTTCTTC.

This clonotype was recorded a few times. The chain couples TRBV9 to TRBJ2-1; no firm D call. The ends were cut back, 0 bases at V and 6 bases at J, with 10 bases in the middle. The CDR3 consists of 14 residues. Germline CDR1 reads SGDLS; CDR2 reads YYNGEE. The CDR3 nucleotides read TGTGCCAGCAGCGTAGAATCCTATCTCAATGAGCAGTTCTTC. Amino acid sequence: CASSVESYLNEQFF.

This clonotype was counted a few times. The rearrangement uses TRBV7-6 and TRBJ1-2; D is possibly TRBD1 (5 bases). V gave up 3 bases and J gave up 3 bases, with 11 bases separating them. Germline-derived CDR1 and CDR2 are SGHVS and FNYEAQ. The CDR3 loop spans 14 amino acids. The CDR3 region has the DNA TGTGCCAGCAGCTTCAGCAGGGCTTACTATGGCTACACCTTC. Amino acids: CASSFSRAYYGYTF.

The V call is TRBV9, the J call TRBJ2-5; no clear D gene. Germline V gives CDR1 SGDLS, CDR2 YYNGEE. V was shortened by 0 bases and J by 7 bases, with 13 bases between the two germline ends. The CDR3 runs to 14 residues. In nucleotides, the CDR3 is TGTGCCAGCAGCGTAGCTACCACCTCCGGGACCCAGTACTTC. Translation: CASSVATTSGTQYF.

The rearrangement links TRBV5-5 to TRBJ1-1; no firm D call. This CDR3 has 13 residues. The V end was cut by 0 bases, the J end by 6 bases, with 9 bases between. The germline gives CDR1 SGHKS, CDR2 YYEKEE (reference sequence). The CDR3 DNA follows: TGTGCCAGCAGCTTGGAGGTCTTGGCTGAAGCTTTCTTT. It translates to CASSLEVLAEAFF.

A few counts support this clonotype. The chain combines TRBV18 with TRBJ1-1; possibly TRBD1 for D (5 bases). The germline gives CDR1 KGHSH, CDR2 LQKENI. The CDR3 spans 12 residues. V was cut by 8 bases and J by 8 bases, with 15 bases left in between. CDR3 nucleotide sequence: TGTGCCAGCCTCTTCTCGGGGGGAGAAGCTTTCTTT. It encodes CASLFSGGEAFF.

This clonotype was observed at least ten times. The CDR3 reads CASSLESLRAFF. The DNA of the CDR3 is TGTGCCAGCAGTTTGGAGAGTCTCAGGGCTTTCTTT. The chain carries TRBV12-3 or TRBV12-4 and TRBJ1-1; no clear D gene. The CDR3 is 12 residues long. Trimming left V 3 bases short and J 11 bases short, with 13 bases between.

This clonotype showed up just a few times. This sequence joins TRBV20-1 and TRBJ2-7, with unresolved D. Trimming pared 4 bases from V and 6 bases from J, leaving 16 bases between. Per germline, CDR1 DFQATT and CDR2 SNEGSKA (reference sequence). This CDR3 has 13 amino acids. CDR3 coding DNA: TGCAGTGCTATCCCCTTGGCAAGGATCGAGCAGTACTTC. Translated: CSAIPLARIEQYF.

The V gene is TRBV20-1, the J gene TRBJ2-7, with 7 positions matching TRBD2. Looked up from germline, CDR1 is DFQATT and CDR2 is SNEGSKA (reference sequence). V lost 5 bases and J lost 3; bases outside the gene matches: 7. The CDR3 has 13 amino acids. The DNA for the CDR3 is TGCAGTGCTCCTTCTGGGACTAACTACGAGCAGTACTTC. It translates to CSAPSGTNYEQYF.

The V gene is TRBV9, the J gene TRBJ2-7; either TRBD1 or TRBD2 may supply D (5 bases each). Trimming left V 0 bases short and J 3 bases short, with 13 bases between. From germline, CDR1 is SGDLS and CDR2 YYNGEE. CDR3 size: 15 residues. CDR3 amino acids: CASSVAGTLVYEQYF. In nucleotides, the CDR3 is TGTGCCAGCAGCGTAGCTGGGACGCTGGTCTACGAGCAGTACTTC.

The chain couples TRBV5-1 to TRBJ2-7; no clear D. Per germline, CDR1 SGHRS and CDR2 YFSETQ. The CDR3 is made up of 14 amino acids. The ends were cut back, 6 bases at V and 2 bases at J, with 15 bases in the middle. The CDR3 DNA reads TGCGCCAGCACCGACCCCGGCAGCCCCTACGAGCAGTACTTC. Translation gives CASTDPGSPYEQYF.

The chain uses TRBV6-1 and TRBJ1-6; a weak D match, TRBD1 (6 bases). The V end was cut by 4 bases, the J end by 10 bases, with 14 bases between. Germline-derived CDR1 and CDR2 are MNHNS and SASEGT. There are 14 residues in the CDR3. CDR3 sequence: CASSGGPLGSPLHF. The CDR3, as DNA: TGTGCCAGCAGTGGGGGGCCCCTAGGGTCACCCCTCCACTTT.

This clonotype was found many times. This chain connects TRBV12-3 or TRBV12-4 to TRBJ2-3, with D possibly matching TRBD2 (6 bases). This CDR3 has 16 amino acids. Trimming removed 1 base at V and 3 bases at J, with 14 bases between. The CDR3 sequence: CASSLVGGGVTDTQYF. In nucleotides, the CDR3 is TGTGCCAGCAGTTTAGTCGGGGGAGGAGTTACAGATACGCAGTATTTT.

This chain uses TRBV11-2 with TRBJ1-4; D call uncertain. The CDR3 is made up of 15 amino acids. The germline V gene has CDR1 SGHAT and CDR2 FQNNGV. V lost 7 bases and J 1 base, leaving 13 bases between the germline ends. CDR3 DNA: TGTGCCAGCAACGCCCAGCTCGGAACTAATGAAAAACTGTTTTTT. Its translation: CASNAQLGTNEKLFF.

This clonotype showed up many times. This sequence joins TRBV11-2 and TRBJ2-7; no clear D gene. Trimming removed 0 bases from V and 3 bases from J, with 12 bases in between. This CDR3 has 15 residues. CDR1 is SGHAT, CDR2 FQNNGV, per germline. CDR3 residues: CASSLEGASYYEQYF. The CDR3 bases are TGTGCCAGCAGCTTAGAGGGCGCCAGCTACTACGAGCAGTACTTC.

The J gene is TRBJ2-3, the V gene TRBV11-2, with unresolved D. The germline V and J ends were trimmed by 5 bases and 2 bases, with 14 bases remaining between them. From germline, CDR1 is SGHAT and CDR2 FQNNGV. The CDR3 extends over 15 amino acids. CDR3 nucleotides: TGTGCCAGCAGCGATCGAAATCCGAACACAGATACGCAGTATTTT. It is translated as CASSDRNPNTDTQYF.

This clonotype showed up many times. This chain connects TRBV5-1 to TRBJ2-2, with 7 bases identical to TRBD1. The V gene end was trimmed by 5 bases and the J gene end by 1 base; junction bases not matched to a gene: 5. The CDR3 has 15 amino acids. Germline loops: CDR1 SGHRS, CDR2 YFSETQ. The CDR3 nucleotides read TGCGCCAGCAGGGCCGGGACAGTGAACACCGGGGAGCTGTTTTTT. It encodes CASRAGTVNTGELFF. Drawing the rest from reference TRBV5-1 and TRBJ2-2, the complete variable domain is KAGVTQTPRYLIKTRGQQVTLSCSPISGHRSVSWYQQTPGQGLQFLFEYFSETQRNKGNFPGRFSGRQFSNSRSEMNVSTLELGDSALYLCASRAGTVNTGELFFGEGSRLTVL.

The J gene is TRBJ2-5, the V gene TRBV20-1, with D tentatively TRBD2 (7 bases). Germline CDR1 DFQATT, CDR2 SNEGSKA (reference sequence). V was pared by 3 bases and J by 1 base, with 9 bases between. This CDR3 is built from 13 residues. The CDR3 sequence: CSARGGAQETQYF. The CDR3 bases are TGCAGTGCTAGGGGGGGGGCCCAAGAGACCCAGTACTTC.

The chain carries TRBV18 and TRBJ2-1; D is unresolved. V was clipped by 1 base and J by 5 bases, with 18 bases between them. The CDR3 has 17 residues. Germline lookup yields CDR1 KGHSH and CDR2 LQKENI. CDR3 amino acids: CASSPRGPAGVHNEQFF. CDR3 coding DNA: TGTGCCAGCTCACCACGAGGCCCAGCAGGAGTACACAATGAGCAGTTCTTC.

This sequence joins TRBV7-9 and TRBJ1-2; D is unclear. Germline CDR1 and CDR2: SEHNR and FQNEAQ (reference sequence). V was trimmed by 2 bases and J by 8 bases, leaving 15 bases between them. The CDR3 covers 14 residues. The CDR3 nucleotides are TGTGCCAGCAGCTTACCAACGGAGGTCGGGGGCTACACCTTC. Translation gives CASSLPTEVGGYTF.

The chain uses TRBV7-2 and TRBJ2-1; D is perhaps TRBD2 (6 bases). This CDR3 region has 13 residues. Germline V CDR1 and CDR2: SGHTA, FQGNSA. Trimming took 5 bases from V and 9 from J, leaving 14 bases between them. Written as DNA, the CDR3 is TGTGCCAGCAGCCGGGGATCGGAGGGTGAGCAGTTCTTC. This encodes CASSRGSEGEQFF.

There are a few counts of this clonotype. The rearrangement joins TRBV20-1 to TRBJ2-1, with 11 bases fitting TRBD2. V was clipped by 4 bases and J by 0 bases; unmatched bases: 11. This CDR3 has 18 amino acids. Germline V gives CDR1 DFQATT, CDR2 SNEGSKA (reference sequence). Here the CDR3 reads CSANVLAGDIGSYNEQFF. CDR3 sequence (DNA): TGCAGTGCTAACGTACTAGCGGGAGATATTGGCTCCTACAATGAGCAGTTCTTC.

The chain joins TRBV20-1 to TRBJ2-7; D may be TRBD1 (6 bases). The CDR3 extends over 17 amino acids. Trimming stripped 0 bases from V and 6 bases from J, with 24 bases between. Germline CDR1 and CDR2: DFQATT and SNEGSKA (reference sequence). The CDR3 loop reads CSARDLLRGSYGGEQYF. CDR3 in DNA: TGCAGTGCTAGAGATCTTCTAAGGGGGTCGTACGGTGGCGAGCAGTACTTC.

Many counts were recorded for this clonotype. The chain carries TRBV6-1 and TRBJ2-5; 11 nucleotides line up with TRBD2. With 6 bases clipped from V and 5 bases from J, the junction kept 11 bases outside the gene matches. Germline V gene data show CDR1 as MNHNS and CDR2 as SASEGT. The CDR3 extends over 16 amino acids. The CDR3 sequence: CASSPISGREWETQYF. The CDR3 region has the DNA TGTGCCAGCAGCCCTATTAGCGGGAGGGAGTGGGAGACCCAGTACTTC.

This clonotype came up a few times. This chain uses TRBV20-1 with TRBJ2-1, with D perhaps given as TRBD1 or TRBD2 (5 bases each). From germline, CDR1 is DFQATT and CDR2 SNEGSKA (reference sequence). This CDR3 contains 15 residues. The ends were cut back, 5 bases at V and 9 bases at J, with 23 bases in the middle. In nucleotides, the CDR3 is TGCAGTGCTCCCTACGAGGGGTCTCTCGCGAGTGAGCAGTTCTTC. This gives the protein CSAPYEGSLASEQFF.